The 20 T cell receptor beta chains listed next were all sequenced from one sample in a study of identical twins (dated by TCRdb to the mid-2010s). The library was produced with 5' RACE. TCRdb shows the sequencer as Illumina HiSeq 2000. In TCRdb, the public reads were trimmed at Q25 with fastp and aligned with MiXCR, with productive beta chains retained. Rows matching on CDR3 protein sequence are summarized as one entry with the most common DNA and genes. A total of 520,000 or so distinct CDR3 sequences appear in this sample, roughly 21% of them only once. The ten largest make up about 0.99% of the sample. The same sample was also used in a study of T cells expressing NK-cell markers.

Source material: CD4+ T cells sorted from blood. Every receptor here comes from a woman younger than 30 in good health.

V usage is TRBV7-9 and J usage is TRBJ2-5; D call uncertain. Trimming removed 1 base at V and 5 bases at J, with 11 bases between. The CDR3 covers 14 residues. Germline CDR1 reads SEHNR; CDR2 reads FQNEAQ (reference sequence). Here the CDR3 DNA reads TGTGCCAGCAGCTTAGGAGGTTATACTGAGACCCAGTACTTC. Protein product: CASSLGGYTETQYF.

The chain combines TRBV6-5 with TRBJ2-2; no firm D call. Looked up from germline, CDR1 is MNHEY and CDR2 is SVGAGI. V lost 7 bases, J lost 0 bases, and 12 bases lay in between. This CDR3 has 15 residues. CDR3 protein: CASIILDPNTGELFF. Written as DNA, the CDR3 is TGTGCCAGCATTATACTGGACCCGAACACCGGGGAGCTGTTTTTT.

The CDR3 loop reads CASTPSGYSGQETQYF. CDR3 DNA sequence: TGTGCCAGCACGCCCTCAGGTTATTCAGGGCAAGAGACCCAGTACTTC. The V call is TRBV9, the J call TRBJ2-5; tentatively, D is TRBD1 (5 bases). CDR1 SGDLS and CDR2 YYNGEE come from the germline V gene. V was cut by 6 bases and J by 2 bases, with 20 bases left in between. The CDR3 consists of 16 residues.

This chain uses TRBV7-2 with TRBJ2-2, with unresolved D. V dropped 5 bases and J dropped 9 bases, with 10 bases sitting between them. Germline CDR1 and CDR2: SGHTA and FQGNSA. This CDR3 is 12 amino acids long. The DNA of the CDR3 is TGTGCCAGCAGCCTACCCATGAGGGAGCTGTTTTTT. It yields the protein CASSLPMRELFF.

The chain is built from TRBV10-3 and TRBJ2-7, with 10 nucleotides matching TRBD2. Germline V gene data show CDR1 as ENHRY and CDR2 as SYGVKD. V gave up 7 bases and J gave up 3 bases; unmatched junction bases: 6. The CDR3 loop spans 14 amino acids. The CDR3 sequence is CAIKTLAGDYEQYF. CDR3 DNA sequence: TGTGCCATCAAGACCCTAGCGGGGGACTACGAGCAGTACTTC.

This clonotype turned up a few times. The rearrangement links TRBV3-1 to TRBJ1-2, with D perhaps TRBD1 (6 bases). The CDR3 runs 11 residues. Trimming left V 10 bases short and J 5 bases short, with 11 bases between. Looked up from germline, CDR1 is LGHDT and CDR2 is YNNKEL (reference sequence). DNA of the CDR3: TGTGCCACCGGGGGCAAGTATGGCTACACCTTC. It codes for CATGGKYGYTF.

This chain links TRBV29-1 with TRBJ2-7, with no clear D. V lost 0 bases and J lost 7, with 13 bases in between. The CDR3 is 13 residues long. Per the germline V gene, CDR1 is SQVTM and CDR2 is ANQGSEA. This CDR3 is CSVEDRARLEQYF. The CDR3, as DNA: TGCAGCGTTGAAGATCGGGCGCGATTGGAGCAGTACTTC.

The J gene is TRBJ1-2, the V gene TRBV4-1; 7 bases align to TRBD1. With 3 bases clipped from V and 5 bases from J, the junction kept 6 bases outside the gene matches. CDR3 length equals 14 residues. Germline loops: CDR1 MGHRA, CDR2 YSYEKL. The CDR3 sequence: CASSHLGQEYGYTF. The CDR3 coding sequence is TGCGCCAGCAGCCACCTAGGACAGGAGTATGGCTACACCTTC.

This clonotype was seen more than once but under ten times. The CDR3 sequence: CASSFISGVTEKLFF. The CDR3 nucleotides are TGTGCCAGCAGCTTCATTTCGGGGGTCACAGAAAAACTGTTTTTT. The chain couples TRBV7-9 to TRBJ1-4, with D possibly matching TRBD1 (5 bases). Between the trimmed V and J ends, which lost 3 bases and 8 bases, there was a span of 16 bases. CDR1 is SEHNR, CDR2 FQNEAQ, per germline (reference sequence). The CDR3 covers 15 residues.

The chain recombines TRBV20-1 with TRBJ2-7; 7 positions agree with TRBD2. Trimming removed 4 bases from V and 1 base from J; junction bases left unmatched: 10. Germline CDR1 reads DFQATT; CDR2 reads SNEGSKA (reference sequence). The CDR3 has 15 residues. DNA for the CDR3: TGCAGTGCTATGGACGCGGGAGATTCGTCCTACGAGCAGTACTTC. Protein sequence: CSAMDAGDSSYEQYF.

This clonotype was seen only a few times. The V gene is TRBV10-1, the J gene TRBJ2-7, with D perhaps TRBD2 (5 bases). The CDR3 sequence is 15 residues long. V was trimmed by 1 base and J by 3 bases, leaving 13 bases between them. The germline V gene has CDR1 WNHNN and CDR2 SYGVQD (reference sequence). CDR3 nucleotide sequence: TGCGCCAGCAGTGAGTTCCGGACGGGGAACTACGAGCAGTACTTC. It translates to CASSEFRTGNYEQYF.

This clonotype came up once. V and J are TRBV25-1 and TRBJ1-1; D is uncertain. V shed 4 bases and J shed 11 bases, with 14 bases lying between them. The CDR3 spans 12 residues. CDR1 and CDR2 (germline): MGHDK, SYGVNS. In DNA form, the CDR3 reads TGTGCCAGCAGTGGTGGCAGCGTAATGGCTTTCTTT. Residues: CASSGGSVMAFF.

This clonotype was observed at least ten times. The rearrangement joins TRBV15 to TRBJ1-5; D perhaps matches TRBD1 (5 bases). The CDR3 has 15 residues. V was clipped by 3 bases and J by 5 bases, with 14 bases between them. Germline V gene sequence: CDR1 LNHNV, CDR2 YYDKDF (reference sequence). CDR3 DNA sequence: TGTGCCACCAGCAGGGACAAGGGGTTCGATCAGCCCCAGCATTTT. Translation: CATSRDKGFDQPQHF.

This clonotype has just a few counts. The chain employs TRBV9 and TRBJ2-3; weak D call: TRBD2 (5 bases). This CDR3 spans 14 amino acids. Germline V gives CDR1 SGDLS, CDR2 YYNGEE. Trimming cost V 4 bases and J 6 bases, with 15 bases left between them. Here the CDR3 reads CASSQRTGLDTQYF. Here the CDR3 DNA reads TGTGCCAGCAGCCAAAGAACGGGGTTGGATACGCAGTATTTT.

The table lists this clonotype with a count of one. The CDR3 protein is CSAAQGGGNQPQHF. CDR3 in DNA: TGCAGTGCTGCTCAGGGCGGTGGCAATCAGCCCCAGCATTTT. The chain is built from TRBV20-1 and TRBJ1-5, with TRBD1 as a possible D gene (5 bases). Germline V CDR1 and CDR2: DFQATT, SNEGSKA (reference sequence). Trimming shortened V by 5 bases and J by 2 bases, and 13 bases separated the two germline ends. This CDR3 region has 14 residues.

The chain carries TRBV20-1 and TRBJ2-3, with 12 bases identical to TRBD2. This CDR3 has 15 amino acids. Looked up from germline, CDR1 is DFQATT and CDR2 is SNEGSKA (reference sequence). For the CDR3, the DNA is TGCGGGGCTAGCGGGGGGGCCCTTTACACAGATACGCAGTATTTT. Translation: CGASGGALYTDTQYF.

In this sample, this clonotype turned up a few times. The chain uses TRBV25-1 and TRBJ2-3, with D hard to call. Trimming left V 0 bases short and J 4 bases short, with 8 bases between. In germline, CDR1 is MGHDK, CDR2 SYGVNS. This CDR3 region has 14 residues. CDR3 residues: CASSEYRAADTQYF. CDR3 DNA sequence: TGTGCCAGCAGTGAATATCGGGCAGCAGATACGCAGTATTTT.

This clonotype was counted a few times. This rearrangement joins TRBV5-1 to TRBJ1-1; D is ambiguous. Germline CDR1 and CDR2: SGHRS and YFSETQ. This CDR3 is built from 13 residues. Trimming removed 3 bases at V and 1 base at J, with 7 bases between. The CDR3 DNA follows: TGCGCCAGCAGCTCCTCGAAGAACACTGAAGCTTTCTTT. Its protein is CASSSSKNTEAFF.

This clonotype was recorded at least ten times. The chain joins TRBV29-1 to TRBJ2-3, with D possibly matching TRBD1 (7 bases). V was trimmed by 7 bases and J by 4 bases, leaving 18 bases between them. The CDR3 loop spans 14 amino acids. CDR1 is SQVTM and CDR2 is ANQGSEA in the germline V gene. CDR3 protein: CSAANPGGPDTQYF. The CDR3 nucleotides read TGCAGCGCCGCGAACCCAGGGGGGCCAGATACGCAGTATTTT.

There are a few counts of this clonotype. The chain combines TRBV10-3 with TRBJ1-1, with D possibly being TRBD1 (5 bases). V was clipped by 6 bases and J by 1 base, with 9 bases between them. The CDR3 covers 13 residues. Germline V gives CDR1 ENHRY, CDR2 SYGVKD. The CDR3 region has the DNA TGTGCCATCAGGGCCACAGGGAACACTGAAGCTTTCTTT. Translating gives CAIRATGNTEAFF.